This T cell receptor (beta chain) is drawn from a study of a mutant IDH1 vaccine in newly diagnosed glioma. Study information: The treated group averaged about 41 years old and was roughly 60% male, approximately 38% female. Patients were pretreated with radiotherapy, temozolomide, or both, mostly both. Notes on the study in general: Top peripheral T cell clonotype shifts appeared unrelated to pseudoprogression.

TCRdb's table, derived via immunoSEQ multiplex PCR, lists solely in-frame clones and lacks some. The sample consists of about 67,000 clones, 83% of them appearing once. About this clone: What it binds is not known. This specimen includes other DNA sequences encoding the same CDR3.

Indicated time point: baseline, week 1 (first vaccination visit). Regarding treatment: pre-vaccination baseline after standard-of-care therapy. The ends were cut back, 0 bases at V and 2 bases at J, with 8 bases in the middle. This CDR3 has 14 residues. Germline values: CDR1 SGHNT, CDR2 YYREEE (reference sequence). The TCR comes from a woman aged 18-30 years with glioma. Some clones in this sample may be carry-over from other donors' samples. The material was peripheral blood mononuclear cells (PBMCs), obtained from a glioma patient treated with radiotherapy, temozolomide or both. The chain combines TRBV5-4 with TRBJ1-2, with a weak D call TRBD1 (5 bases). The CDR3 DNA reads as TGTGCCAGCAGCTTGGTGACAGCAAACTATGGCTACACCTTC. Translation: CASSLVTANYGYTF.